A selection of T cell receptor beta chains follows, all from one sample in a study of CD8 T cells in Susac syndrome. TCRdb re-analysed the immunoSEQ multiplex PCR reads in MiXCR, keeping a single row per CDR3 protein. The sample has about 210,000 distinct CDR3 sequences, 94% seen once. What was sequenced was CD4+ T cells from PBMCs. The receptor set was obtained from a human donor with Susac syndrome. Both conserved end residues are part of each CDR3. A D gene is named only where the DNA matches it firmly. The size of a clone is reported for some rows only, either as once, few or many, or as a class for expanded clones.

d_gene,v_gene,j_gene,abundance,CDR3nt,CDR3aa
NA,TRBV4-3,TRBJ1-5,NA,TGCGCCAGCAGCCAAGATTACAGGGCTCGGAATCAGCCCCAGCATTTT,CASSQDYRARNQPQHF
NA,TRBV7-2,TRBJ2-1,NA,TGTGCCAGCAGCCTAGCCCTAGCTTCGGGTGAGCAGTTCTTC,CASSLALASGEQFF
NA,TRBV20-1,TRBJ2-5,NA,TGCAGTGCTAGAGATGGGGGGATTGGGACCCAGTACTTC,CSARDGGIGTQYF
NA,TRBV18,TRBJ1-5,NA,TGTGCCAGCTCACCACAGGCAGGGGCGGGACAGCCCCAGCATTTT,CASSPQAGAGQPQHF
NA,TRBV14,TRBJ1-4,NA,TGTGCCAGCAGCCAAATAAGCCACCGGGAAAAACTGTTTTTT,CASSQISHREKLFF
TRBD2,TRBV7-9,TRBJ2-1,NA,TGTGCCAGCAGCTCCTACCTGGGGAGCGGGGGGGAGGATGAGCAGTTCTTC,CASSSYLGSGGEDEQFF
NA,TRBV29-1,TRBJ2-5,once,TGCAGCGTTGAAGCGAAGCACCTGGGGGTGTACCAAGAGACCCAGTACTTC,CSVEAKHLGVYQETQYF
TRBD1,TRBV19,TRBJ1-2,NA,TGTGGGGCCGGGACAGGGGGCGGCTATGGCTACACCTTC,CGAGTGGGYGYTF
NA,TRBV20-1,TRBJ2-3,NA,TGCAGTGCTCTGAACACAGATACGCAGTATTTT,CSALNTDTQYF
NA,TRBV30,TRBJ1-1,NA,TGTGCCTGGAGTGATCCGGGGACTGAAGCTTTCTTT,CAWSDPGTEAFF